Presented here are 5 T cell receptor beta chains from one specimen sequenced in a study of blood T cell repertoires in COVID-19. Sequencing was performed with immunoSEQ multiplex PCR; in TCRdb, only in-frame clones are kept and a portion is missing. The table lists roughly 290,000 clones, 75% to 90% of them singletons. Sequencing was carried out using peripheral blood. Every receptor here comes from a woman in her 30s who had recovered from COVID-19.

This clone was counted many times. The V call is TRBV3-1 (or the pseudogene TRBV3-2), the J call TRBJ1-5; D possibly corresponds to TRBD1 (5 bases). CDR3 length equals 15 residues. With 1 base removed from V and 2 bases from J, the gap between germline ends came to 9 bases. Germline loops: CDR1 LGHDT, CDR2 YNNKEL (reference sequence). The CDR3 region has the DNA TGTGCCAGCAGCCAAGGGTTCAGGGGCAATCAGCCCCAGCATTTT. It codes for CASSQGFRGNQPQHF.

The J gene is TRBJ1-4, the V gene TRBV30, with 8 positions matching TRBD1. The CDR3 spans 13 residues. Germline values: CDR1 GTSNPN, CDR2 SVGIG (reference sequence). Trimming took 3 bases from V and 8 from J; bases not matched to a gene: 5. CDR3 sequence: CAWRTGAGEKLFF. CDR3 in DNA: TGTGCCTGGAGGACAGGGGCAGGAGAAAAACTGTTTTTT.

This chain links TRBV29-1 with TRBJ2-7, with D perhaps TRBD2 (6 bases). Trimming shortened V by 6 bases and J by 3 bases, and 18 bases separated the two germline ends. The germline CDR1 and CDR2 sequences are SQVTM and ANQGSEA. This CDR3 is 14 amino acids long. The CDR3 DNA is TGCAGCGTCCTTCGCGGGGAGAGGGGCTACGAGCAGTACTTC. Translated, it gives CSVLRGERGYEQYF.

The chain uses TRBV2 and TRBJ2-7; perhaps TRBD2 as D (6 bases). CDR1 SNHLY and CDR2 FYNNEI come from the germline V gene. CDR3 length: 12 residues. The V end lost 7 bases, the J end lost 6 bases, and 13 bases lay between the germline ends. The CDR3 sequence: CASIIRGTEQYF. CDR3 in DNA: TGTGCCAGCATCATCCGGGGGACCGAGCAGTACTTC.

The chain has TRBV18 and TRBJ2-7; D is ambiguous. The CDR3 is made up of 14 amino acids. From germline, CDR1 is KGHSH and CDR2 LQKENI. The V end lost 3 bases, the J end lost 5 bases, and 14 bases lay between the germline ends. The CDR3 here is CASSPARKRDEQYF. The CDR3, as DNA: TGTGCCAGCTCACCTGCAAGGAAACGGGACGAGCAGTACTTC.